These 8 T cell receptor beta chains were all obtained from the same sample, sequenced in a study of cytomegalovirus exposure and HLA in healthy donors. Measured with immunoSEQ multiplex PCR; TCRdb has only the in-frame clones, and not every one. The table records about 200,000 clones, 86% of them present only once. Sequencing used PBMCs. These TCRs come from a young woman in good health and CMV-seronegative.

V is TRBV4-2 and J is TRBJ2-3, with 8 bases fitting TRBD2. The length of the CDR3 is 17 residues. J was trimmed by 1 base and V by 1 base; bases with no gene match: 7. The germline V gene encodes CDR1 LGHNA and CDR2 YNFKEQ. This chain's CDR3 is CASSQGTGGERTDTQYF. CDR3 in DNA: TGTGCCAGCAGCCAAGGTACCGGGGGGGAACGCACAGATACGCAGTATTTT.

V and J are TRBV27 and TRBJ1-1; 9 positions agree with TRBD1. After removal of 6 bases from V and 6 bases from J, the junction contained 11 bases not matched to a gene. This CDR3 spans 15 amino acids. Germline CDR1 reads MNHEY; CDR2 reads SMNVEV (reference sequence). CDR3 residues: CASSRTGDSGAEAFF. The CDR3 nucleotides read TGTGCCAGCAGCCGGACAGGGGACTCAGGGGCTGAAGCTTTCTTT.

The genes are TRBV4-1 and TRBJ2-1; 9 bases align to TRBD2. Unmatched junction bases numbered 9, after V lost 5 bases and J lost 7 bases. This CDR3 region has 15 residues. Germline V gene sequence: CDR1 MGHRA, CDR2 YSYEKL. The CDR3 sequence is CASSELAGGVNEQFF. The CDR3 nucleotides read TGCGCCAGCAGCGAACTAGCGGGCGGGGTAAATGAGCAGTTCTTC.

V usage is TRBV4-1 and J usage is TRBJ1-2, with unresolved D. Trimming removed 6 bases at V and 1 base at J, with 15 bases between. The CDR3 is made up of 15 amino acids. The V gene's germline CDR1 is MGHRA and CDR2 YSYEKL. CDR3 DNA: TGCGCCAGCAGACATCTGGGAGAAATTAACTATGGCTACACCTTC. This codes for CASRHLGEINYGYTF.

This clone appeared a single time. V usage is TRBV7-2 and J usage is TRBJ2-3; no definite D call. The CDR3 is made up of 13 amino acids. Germline V gives CDR1 SGHTA, CDR2 FQGNSA. The ends were cut back, 2 bases at V and 0 bases at J, with 3 bases in the middle. CDR3 coding DNA: TGTGCCAGCAGCTTACTCAGCACAGATACGCAGTATTTT. Protein sequence: CASSLLSTDTQYF.

V gene TRBV11-3 combines with J gene TRBJ2-3, with 11 nucleotides matching TRBD1. V was clipped by 2 bases and J by 3 bases; unmatched bases: 7. Germline CDR1 SGHNT, CDR2 YENEEA. The CDR3 is 17 residues long. The CDR3 region is CASSLSVGTGGTDTQYF. As DNA, the CDR3 is TGTGCCAGCAGCTTAAGTGTTGGGACAGGGGGTACAGATACGCAGTATTTT. Complete variable domain (other parts from reference TRBV11-3 and TRBJ2-3): EAGVVQSPRYKIIEKKQPVAFWCNPISGHNTLYWYLQNLGQGPELLIRYENEEAVDDSQLPKDRFSAERLKGVDSTLKIQPAELGDSAVYLCASSLSVGTGGTDTQYFGPGTRLTVL.

This chain connects TRBV7-8 to TRBJ1-1; TRBD1 aligns across 7 bases. CDR3 length: 15 amino acids. V shed 2 bases and J 4 bases; nucleotides not matched to a gene: 7. In germline, CDR1 is SGHVS, CDR2 FQNEAQ. The CDR3 DNA is TGTGCCAGCAGCTTAAGAGGGGGCGTAAGCACTGAAGCTTTCTTT. It yields the protein CASSLRGGVSTEAFF.

On this clone itself: Relative to the germline gene, one junction end is altered; a read error may explain this. The V call is TRBV29-1, the J call TRBJ1-1; a possible D gene is TRBD1 (6 bases). CDR1 is SQVTM, CDR2 ANQGSEA, per germline. The CDR3 covers 12 residues. The CDR3 DNA reads TGCAGCGTTGAAAAAGGGGGGGGTGAAACTTTCTTT. Translated: CSVEKGGGETFF.